The entry below gives a single T cell receptor beta chain sequence along with its context. Its antigen is still unknown. The input lacks base qualities; no much larger clone sits a single base away. The same CDR3 is also encoded by other DNA sequences in this sample. Using the deep immunoSEQ assay, multiplex PCR amplified TCR CDR3 regions from genomic DNA. Genomic DNA extracted from each cell subset was distributed evenly over all wells of several immunoSEQ 96-well plates, and each plate served as one replicate. For sorted subsets, approximately 190 ng of genomic DNA, equivalent to 25,000 to 30,000 T cell genomes, went into each replicate PCR. The purified libraries were quantified using a Qubit 3.0 fluorometer, sized with a Bioanalyzer 2100, and then quantified again using the KAPA Library Quantification kit. Each immunoSEQ 96-well plate was sequenced on its own single-read 150-cycle Illumina NextSeq 550 flow cell. Per the authors' processing: Because the immunoSEQ output held only junctional sequences and lacked quality scores, the filtering could not match the filtering applied to full-length reads. Sequences were annotated with PyIR, a Python wrapper for IgBLAST v1.9, using IMGT germline references to assign V/J genes and CDR3. Reads with weak V/J assignments (E-value above 1e-6), missing CDR3, stop codons, out-of-frame junctions, or ambiguous translated residues were removed. A V3J clonotype was defined by an identical inferred V gene, J gene, and CDR3 amino acid sequence. Percentage overlap between repertoires was computed as shared unique clonotypes divided by the size of the smaller repertoire. RTK rarefaction, the Chao1 estimator, and Recon v2.1 estimates of unobserved clonotypes were used to assess repertoire richness. For all TCRbeta clonotypes obtained by the gDNA method from four donors, generation probabilities were computed with OLGA. TCRdb's version of the immuneACCESS table is confined to in-frame rearrangements and falls short of the full clone set. An unresolved V gene accounts for under half of the shortfall where checked; the remainder is of unknown origin. That table furnishes V, J and clone size, whereas the DNA furnished D and trimming. Counted in this sample were under 2,500,000 clones; roughly 95% of them appeared once. Roughly 0.13% of the sample lies in the top ten.

The data derive from a study of shared clonotypes between healthy human individuals (TCRdb year 2020). Study-level background: A few men and two women, aged 18 to 49 years, made up the cohort. For each donor, CD4 naive and CD4 memory were each run on three plates, CD8 naive on two plates, and CD8 memory on one plate. The study deeply sequenced blood TCR repertoires of about 5 healthy adults to estimate repertoire size and the extent of clonotype sharing between individuals. To increase sequencing depth and limit assay-specific biases, TCR repertoire library preparation and sequencing were carried out by different laboratories using diverse techniques. Per donor, leukapheresis produced somewhere between about 0.8 and 9 billion PBMCs. On the study overall, not on this receptor specifically: Incomplete sequencing was indicated by rarefaction of sorted-subset datasets, despite the large sequencing depth. Higher generation probabilities were observed for clonotypes shared by all four sorted-subset donors than for non-shared clonotypes. Larger estimated clonotype richness was generally found for naive subsets than for memory subsets. Based on pairwise subsampling, the degree of clonotype sharing among donors was expected to be affected by sequencing depth. Sampling was limited to blood, and TCR repertoires in tissue likely differ from TCR repertoires in blood. The genetic and exposure-history diversity represented was limited by the small number of donors. When four donors were compared, the shared fraction of clonotypes was roughly 4.8% for naive CD4, over 3% for naive CD8, more than 2% for memory CD4, and roughly 0.43% for memory CD8.

The V end loses 3 bases and the J end loses 4 bases, and a stretch of 3 bases separates them. Spanning cysteine to phenylalanine, the CDR3 consists of 12 amino acids. Of all the DNA, just the CDR3 is kept, 36 bases in frame from base 1. Per the germline V gene, MGHRA is the CDR1 and YSYEKL is the CDR2. Donors were healthy HIV-negative adults with no recently reported acute infections or vaccinations. Every donor was a Caucasian adult residing in Nashville, Tennessee, USA. CD4+ T cells were enriched through magnetic negative selection, after which naive cells were positively selected on CD45RA and the remaining negative fraction served as the memory subset. After blood collection by leukapheresis, PBMCs were isolated using Ficoll-Histopaque density gradient centrifugation and then cryopreserved in the vapor phase of liquid nitrogen. Analytical flow cytometry was used to check the purity and quantity of every magnetically sorted T cell population. Genomic DNA was isolated from every sorted fraction and measured by UV absorbance on a Nanodrop 2000c.

The chain employs TRBV4-1 and TRBJ1-4; no confident D gene assignment can be made. The sequenced material came from naive CD4+ T cells sorted from blood. The cell subset or site label on this specimen signifies: CD45RA+ positively selected. The clonotype was recovered from a man younger than 30 in good health. The DNA sequence follows: TGCGCCAGCAGCCAGGTTAATGAAAAACTGTTTTTT. It specifies CASSQVNEKLFF.